A selection of T cell receptor beta chains follows, all from one sample in a study of blood T cell dynamics during melanoma immunotherapy. Only in-frame clones appear in the TCRdb table, and some are missing; sequencing was by immunoSEQ multiplex PCR. The table lists around 12,000 clones, around nine tenths of them singletons, with roughly 0.18% in the top ten. The source material was effector memory CD8+ T cells from blood, sampled from a patient treated with checkpoint blockade. The receptors were gathered from a human donor with melanoma. The CDR3 runs from the conserved cysteine through the conserved F or W. D genes are given only for firm matches. Only part of the rows carry a size: once, few, many, or a class if the clone is expanded.

TRBV4-1	TRBJ2-7	TRBD1	NA	CASSPGQSYEQYF	TGCGCCAGCAGCCCGGGACAGTCCTACGAGCAGTACTTC
TRBV19	TRBJ2-7	NA	NA	CASSATGGSYEQYF	TGTGCCAGTAGCGCCACCGGGGGTTCCTACGAGCAGTACTTC
TRBV5-1	TRBJ2-7	NA	once	CASSLETDGYEQYF	TGCGCCAGCAGCTTGGAGACAGACGGTTACGAGCAGTACTTC
TRBV7-9	TRBJ2-7	TRBD2	few	CASSLTSGGTYEQYF	TGTGCCAGCAGCTTGACTAGCGGGGGGACCTACGAGCAGTACTTC
TRBV6-5	TRBJ2-7	TRBD1	NA	CASSPDRGPYEQYF	TGTGCCAGCAGTCCAGACAGGGGCCCCTACGAGCAGTACTTC
TRBV11-2	TRBJ2-1	NA	once	CASSLLGAGNEQFF	TGTGCCAGCAGCTTATTGGGGGCGGGGAATGAGCAGTTCTTC
TRBV27	TRBJ2-7	TRBD1	NA	CASSLDFPGGPSYEQYF	TGTGCCAGCAGTTTAGACTTCCCAGGGGGCCCCTCCTACGAGCAGTACTTC
TRBV5-1	TRBJ2-3	TRBD2	NA	CASSFGLAGVDSTDTQYF	TGCGCCAGCAGCTTCGGACTAGCGGGAGTCGATAGCACAGATACGCAGTATTTT
TRBV28	TRBJ1-5	NA	NA	CASSSQQGNQPQHF	TGTGCCAGCAGTTCCCAACAAGGGAATCAGCCCCAGCATTTT
TRBV19	TRBJ2-7	NA	NA	CASSMGSSYEQYF	TGTGCCAGTAGTATGGGTTCTTCCTACGAGCAGTACTTC
TRBV11-2	TRBJ2-1	TRBD2	NA	CASSRGTSGANNEQFF	TGTGCCAGCAGCCGAGGGACTAGCGGGGCGAACAATGAGCAGTTCTTC
TRBV4-1	TRBJ1-5	TRBD1	few	CASSPQDRVNQPQHF	TGCGCCAGCAGCCCACAGGACAGGGTCAATCAGCCCCAGCATTTT
TRBV2	TRBJ2-1	TRBD1	NA	CASSSHGTGSYNEQFF	TGTGCCAGCAGTTCCCACGGGACAGGATCCTACAATGAGCAGTTCTTC
TRBV7-6	TRBJ2-5	TRBD2	NA	CASSQAGGLAVQETQYF	TGTGCCAGCAGTCAGGCTGGGGGACTAGCGGTCCAAGAGACCCAGTACTTC
TRBV28	TRBJ2-3	NA	NA	CASGINQGGTDTQYF	TGTGCCAGCGGCATTAACCAGGGGGGGACAGATACGCAGTATTTT
TRBV7-9	TRBJ2-7	NA	once	CASSLKGYEQYF	TGTGCCAGCAGCTTAAAGGGTTACGAGCAGTACTTC
TRBV27	TRBJ2-3	NA	NA	CASSLLGSRDTQYF	TGTGCCAGCTCCCTCTTGGGGTCTCGAGATACGCAGTATTTT
TRBV10-3	TRBJ1-6	NA	NA	CAISEWESPLHF	TGTGCCATCAGTGAGTGGGAGTCACCCCTCCACTTT
TRBV9	TRBJ2-2	TRBD2	NA	CASSRSGSGTGELFF	TGTGCCAGCAGTCGTAGCGGGAGCGGCACCGGGGAGCTGTTTTTT
TRBV11-2	TRBJ2-7	NA	NA	CASREFYEQYF	TGTGCCAGCCGCGAATTTTACGAGCAGTACTTC